This T cell receptor beta chain appears in the sequencing data of a study of T-cell reconstitution after alpha-beta-depleted transplantation in children. General study points: By about two months after transplant, alpha-beta T cells reportedly arose from several hundred graft clones that had expanded. From newly produced T cells came most of the T-cell counts and diversity one year after transplant. Some patients' high day-60 TCRbeta diversity was traced to surviving recipient T cells and thymic progenitors.

Unique molecular identifiers were used in preparing the TCRbeta library. TCRdb reprocessed the PCR reads via MiXCR and lists one record per CDR3 protein. The sample carries 500,000 to 750,000 distinct CDR3 sequences, 25% to 30% recorded once. This clonotype was detected only a few times. Antigen specificity is unknown. CDR3 length: 14 amino acids. The germline gives CDR1 SGHTA, CDR2 FQGNSA. V lost 2 bases and J lost 4, with 8 bases in between. V usage is TRBV7-2 and J usage is TRBJ1-4; no clear D. The specimen comprised PBMCs, sampled before TCRalphabeta/CD19-depleted stem cell transplant. This TCR was recovered from a boy under two years old with Wiskott-Aldrich syndrome, due to receive a stem cell transplant. CDR3 sequence: CASSLWPDNEKLFF. CDR3 bases: TGTGCCAGCAGCTTATGGCCGGATAATGAAAAACTGTTTTTT.